A single T cell receptor beta chain is shown here with its context. This entry comes from a study of blood T cell repertoires in COVID-19. In the study overall: PBMCs, B-cell-depleted T cells, or T cells were the source of the cDNA or gDNA that made up the material.

Methods used by the authors: Reference gene primer amplification yielded estimated nucleated cell counts. TCRdb's table, derived via immunoSEQ multiplex PCR, lists solely in-frame clones and lacks some. The DNA gave D and trimming, while V, J and clone size come from that table. The sample has about 74,000 clones, just over 85% seen once. The sequence derives from a woman of 80 years or more with active or convalescent COVID-19. Sequenced input: peripheral blood.

Written as DNA, the CDR3 is TGTGCCAGCAGCCCCTCCCCGGGACTAGCGGACCACAATGAGCAGTTCTTC. Its translation: CASSPSPGLADHNEQFF. J is TRBJ2-1 and V is TRBV7-9, with 11 positions matching TRBD2. From germline, CDR1 is SEHNR and CDR2 FQNEAQ (reference sequence). This CDR3 has 17 residues. The trim removed 5 bases at V and 5 bases at J, leaving 11 bases unmatched. Variable domain in full (rest from reference TRBV7-9 and TRBJ2-1): DTGVSQNPRHKITKRGQNVTFRCDPISEHNRLYWYRQTLGQGPEFLTYFQNEAQLEKSRLLSDRFSAERPKGSFSTLEIQRTEQGDSAMYLCASSPSPGLADHNEQFFGPGTRLTVL.